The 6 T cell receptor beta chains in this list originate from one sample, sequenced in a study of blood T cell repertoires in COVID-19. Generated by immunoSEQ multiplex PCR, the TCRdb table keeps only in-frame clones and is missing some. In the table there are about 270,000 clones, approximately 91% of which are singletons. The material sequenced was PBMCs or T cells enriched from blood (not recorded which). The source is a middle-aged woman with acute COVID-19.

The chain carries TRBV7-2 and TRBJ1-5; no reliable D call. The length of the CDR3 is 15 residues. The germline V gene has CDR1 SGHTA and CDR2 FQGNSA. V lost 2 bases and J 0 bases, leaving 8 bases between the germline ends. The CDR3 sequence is CASSLTGDSNQPQHF. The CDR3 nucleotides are TGTGCCAGCAGCTTAACTGGAGATAGCAATCAGCCCCAGCATTTT.

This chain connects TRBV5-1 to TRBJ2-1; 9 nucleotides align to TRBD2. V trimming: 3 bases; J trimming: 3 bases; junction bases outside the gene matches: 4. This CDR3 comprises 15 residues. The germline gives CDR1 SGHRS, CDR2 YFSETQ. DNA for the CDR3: TGCGCCAGCAGCTACAGCGGGGGGAACTACAATGAGCAGTTCTTC. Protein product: CASSYSGGNYNEQFF.

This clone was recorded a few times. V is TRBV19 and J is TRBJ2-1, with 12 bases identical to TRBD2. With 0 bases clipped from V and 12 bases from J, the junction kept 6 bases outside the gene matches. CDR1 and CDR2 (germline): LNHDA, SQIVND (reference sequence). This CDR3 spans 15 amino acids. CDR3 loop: CASSIEASGRAWQFF. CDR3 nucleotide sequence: TGTGCCAGTAGTATAGAGGCTAGCGGGAGGGCATGGCAGTTCTTC. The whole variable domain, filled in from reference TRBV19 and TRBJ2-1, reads DGGITQSPKYLFRKEGQNVTLSCEQNLNHDAMYWYRQDPGQGLRLIYYSQIVNDFQKGDIAEGYSVSREKKESFPLTVTSAQKNPTAFYLCASSIEASGRAWQFFGPGTRLTVL.

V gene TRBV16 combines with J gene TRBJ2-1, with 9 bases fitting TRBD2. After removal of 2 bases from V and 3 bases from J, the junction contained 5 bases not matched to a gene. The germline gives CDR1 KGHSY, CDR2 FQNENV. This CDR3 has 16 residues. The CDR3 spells CASSQGVAGDYNEQFF. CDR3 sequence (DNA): TGTGCCAGCAGCCAAGGAGTAGCGGGAGACTACAATGAGCAGTTCTTC.

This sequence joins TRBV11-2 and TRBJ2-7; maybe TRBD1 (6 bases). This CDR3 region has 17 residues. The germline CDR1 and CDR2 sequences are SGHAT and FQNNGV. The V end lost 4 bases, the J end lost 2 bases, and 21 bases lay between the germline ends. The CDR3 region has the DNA TGTGCCAGCAGCTCCATAAGGGGGACCTCTATGACCTACGAGCAGTACTTC. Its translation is CASSSIRGTSMTYEQYF.

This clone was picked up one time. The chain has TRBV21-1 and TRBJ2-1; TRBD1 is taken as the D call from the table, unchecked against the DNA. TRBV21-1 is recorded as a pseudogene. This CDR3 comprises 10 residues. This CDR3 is CARQNNEQFF. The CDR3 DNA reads TGTGCCCGACAGAACAATGAGCAGTTCTTC.